This T cell receptor (beta chain) was found in a study of monozygotic twins with inflammatory bowel disease. General observations from the study: Results did not support any single strong IBD-associated signal or clonotype. Diversity of TCRbeta measured by inverse Simpson was lower in IBD patients than in healthy co-twins. Limited power may explain why concordant and discordant twins showed no difference in repertoire similarity.

Using the 5' RACE reads, TCRdb records one entry per CDR3 protein without DNA. There are about 380,000 distinct CDR3 sequences in the sample, with 2% to 3% held by the top ten. Germline lookup yields CDR1 SGHTA and CDR2 FQGTGA. The CDR3 spans 15 residues. With regard to this clonotype: The antigen is unknown.

The sequencing sample was made of blood. The origin of this receptor is a human donor with ulcerative colitis or Crohn's disease, or a healthy co-twin of an affected twin (not recorded which). The chain joins TRBV7-3 to TRBJ2-3; TCRdb calls TRBD2, which cannot be checked without DNA. Here the CDR3 reads CASSLKAGGPDTQYF.